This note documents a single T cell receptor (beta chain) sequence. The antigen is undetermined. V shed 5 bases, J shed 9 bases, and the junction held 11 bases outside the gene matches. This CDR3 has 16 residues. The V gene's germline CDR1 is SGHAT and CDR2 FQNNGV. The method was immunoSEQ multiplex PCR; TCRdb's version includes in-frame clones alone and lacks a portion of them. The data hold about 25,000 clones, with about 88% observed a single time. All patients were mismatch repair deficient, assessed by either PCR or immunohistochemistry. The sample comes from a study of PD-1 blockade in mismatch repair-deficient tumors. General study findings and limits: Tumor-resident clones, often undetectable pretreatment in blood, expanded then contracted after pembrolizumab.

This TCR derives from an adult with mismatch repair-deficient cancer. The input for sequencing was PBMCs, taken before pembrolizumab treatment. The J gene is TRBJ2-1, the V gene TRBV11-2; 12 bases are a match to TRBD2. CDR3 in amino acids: CASSPTRASGRVEQFF. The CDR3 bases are TGTGCCAGCAGCCCAACCCGGGCTAGCGGGAGGGTTGAGCAGTTCTTC.